A single T cell receptor (beta chain) is shown here with its context. This entry is derived from a study of blood T cell repertoires in COVID-19. Study-level background: Samples representing acute and convalescent COVID-19 were sourced from the United States, Italy and Spain.

The length of the CDR3 is 12 residues. Trimming cost V 4 bases and J 7 bases, with 11 bases left between them. Germline CDR1 SNHLY, CDR2 FYNNEI. In the study's own analysis: Amplified reference gene primers provided the basis for estimating nucleated cell counts. Sequencing used immunoSEQ multiplex PCR; TCRdb keeps in-frame clones, though not all of them. V and J calls and clone size are given by that table; D and trimming were obtained from the DNA. The sample has 150,000 to 180,000 clones, around 90% seen once. The sequence was obtained from a middle-aged man with acute or convalescent COVID-19. Sequenced: peripheral blood. The rearrangement links TRBV2 to TRBJ2-7; D ambiguous. The CDR3 reads CASSGHREEQYV. The CDR3 nucleotides are TGTGCCAGCAGTGGTCATCGTGAGGAGCAGTACGTC.